Listed below are T cell receptor beta chains from one sample, sequenced in a study of blood T cells in healthy people across ages. TCRdb reanalysed the 5' RACE reads using MiXCR and keeps one entry per CDR3 protein. Altogether about 800,000 distinct CDR3 sequences are present, around a quarter being singletons, with the ten largest covering under 4.5%. The same specimen was also included in a second study, on T cells of mothers and their children.

The sample taken for sequencing was blood. The receptor set was obtained from a boy younger than 18 in good health. The CDR3 runs from the conserved cysteine through the conserved F or W. The order of the fields is CDR3 protein, CDR3 DNA, V gene, J gene, clone size, D gene, CDR3 length. The D gene is left open where the match is weak. Some rows have no size entry. The others give once, few or many, or a class for an expanded clone.

CASSLFSRGVSNQPQHF,TGTGCCAGCAGTTTATTCTCCAGGGGGGTTAGCAATCAGCCCCAGCATTTT,TRBV28,TRBJ1-5,.,TRBD1,17
CSVPGTVNIQYF,TGCAGCGTGCCTGGGACCGTAAACATTCAGTACTTC,TRBV29-1,TRBJ2-4,.,.,12
CASSLSPPNTEAFF,TGTGCCAGCTCACTTTCTCCCCCGAACACTGAAGCTTTCTTT,TRBV18,TRBJ1-1,.,.,14
CASIATSGGESKNIQYF,TGTGCCAGCATCGCCACTAGCGGGGGGGAGTCCAAAAACATTCAGTACTTC,TRBV7-3,TRBJ2-4,few,TRBD2,17
CASLGATDRSGNTIYF,TGTGCCAGTTTGGGCGCGACAGATCGCTCTGGAAACACCATATATTTT,TRBV28,TRBJ1-3,few,.,16
CASSLQARVGYGYTF,TGTGCCAGCAGTTTACAGGCCAGGGTCGGCTATGGCTACACCTTC,TRBV27,TRBJ1-2,few,.,15
CASSVEFYGYTF,TGTGCCAGCAGCGTAGAGTTTTATGGCTACACCTTC,TRBV9,TRBJ1-2,few,.,12
CASSRDSLDNYEQYF,TGCGCCAGCAGCCGGGACAGCTTAGATAACTACGAGCAGTACTTC,TRBV4-3,TRBJ2-7,.,TRBD1,15
CASSQVGIQETQYF,TGTGCCAGCAGCCAAGTAGGAATCCAAGAGACCCAGTACTTC,TRBV3-1,TRBJ2-5,.,.,14
CASSLTSGGAYEQYF,TGTGCCAGCAGCCTAACTAGCGGGGGAGCCTACGAGCAGTACTTC,TRBV6-6,TRBJ2-7,few,TRBD2,15
CASSGALSSGANVLTF,TGTGCCAGCAGTGGGGCTTTAAGCTCTGGGGCCAACGTCCTGACTTTC,TRBV27,TRBJ2-6,.,.,16
CASSERITYEQYF,TGTGCCAGCAGTGAGCGGATCACCTACGAGCAGTACTTC,TRBV2,TRBJ2-7,.,.,13